The 3 T cell receptor beta chains below were found in one sample sequenced in a study of regulatory T cells in long-lasting Graves disease. Arm-PCR of CDR3 regions and iRepertoire HTBI primers were the basis on which TCR beta libraries were built. TCRdb passed the multiplex PCR reads through MiXCR, listing each CDR3 protein once. The profile shows over 350,000 distinct CDR3 sequences, approximately 15% of them singletons. Indicated time point: newly diagnosed GD, antithyroid drugs for less than 3 months. RNA from PBMCs was the source of the TCR library. This sample was shared with a second study, whose subject was T cells in Graves' hyperthyroidism and ophthalmopathy.

Source: peripheral blood mononuclear cells (PBMCs), taken at new diagnosis, from a patient treated with antithyroid drugs. All receptors come from a woman in her 50s with Graves disease.

In its sample, this clonotype was seen many times. V and J are TRBV24-1 and TRBJ2-1; 11 bases fit TRBD2. The CDR3 sequence is 13 residues long. Unmatched junction bases numbered 1, after V lost 6 bases and J lost 7 bases. CDR1 is KGHDR and CDR2 is SFDVKD in the germline V gene. The CDR3 spells CATSPSGRNEQFF. The DNA of the CDR3 is TGTGCCACCAGTCCTAGCGGGAGGAATGAGCAGTTCTTC.

This chain uses TRBV20-1 with TRBJ2-3, with 12 bases identical to TRBD2. Germline CDR1 and CDR2: DFQATT and SNEGSKA (reference sequence). The junction had 2 bases not matched to a gene; V was cut back by 1 base and J by 6 bases. The CDR3 covers 14 residues. This CDR3 is CSARGLAGEDTQYF. The CDR3 coding sequence is TGCAGTGCTAGAGGACTAGCGGGAGAGGATACGCAGTATTTT.

A few counts support this clonotype. This rearrangement joins TRBV7-9 to TRBJ2-5, with TRBD2 as a possible D gene (6 bases). Trimming pared 7 bases from V and 3 bases from J, leaving 15 bases between. Germline V CDR1 and CDR2: SEHNR, FQNEAQ (reference sequence). CDR3 length: 14 residues. The CDR3 bases are TGTGCCAGCACCCTGGGAACGGGAGAAGAGACCCAGTACTTC. Translated, it gives CASTLGTGEETQYF. Complete variable domain (other parts from reference TRBV7-9 and TRBJ2-5): DTGVSQNPRHKITKRGQNVTFRCDPISEHNRLYWYRQTLGQGPEFLTYFQNEAQLEKSRLLSDRFSAERPKGSFSTLEIQRTEQGDSAMYLCASTLGTGEETQYFGPGTRLLVL.